A single sample gave rise to the 20 T cell receptor beta chains below, sequenced in a study of blood T cell repertoires in COVID-19. Generated by immunoSEQ multiplex PCR, the TCRdb table keeps only in-frame clones and is missing some. The data show about 220,000 clones, with around 83% seen just once and about 9.7% held by the top ten. Source material: peripheral blood. The source of these receptors is a man aged 45-65 years with active or convalescent COVID-19.

This chain's CDR3 is CASSLAFAGDYGYTF. The DNA of the CDR3 is TGTGCCAGCAGCTTGGCTTTTGCGGGGGACTATGGCTACACCTTC. This chain links TRBV5-5 with TRBJ1-2; weak D call: TRBD1 (5 bases). Germline CDR1 reads SGHKS; CDR2 reads YYEKEE (reference sequence). V was clipped by 0 bases and J by 3 bases, with 12 bases between them. CDR3 length: 15 amino acids.

The chain has TRBV6-5 and TRBJ1-2; D may be TRBD1 (5 bases). The germline gives CDR1 MNHEY, CDR2 SVGAGI. V gave up 4 bases and J gave up 4 bases, with 13 bases separating them. The CDR3 is 14 residues long. CDR3 DNA: TGTGCCAGCAGTTCCCCGGGGGTAGGCTATGGCTACACCTTC. Its protein is CASSSPGVGYGYTF.

This clone came up a few times. The chain combines TRBV5-1 with TRBJ2-1; TRBD2 aligns across 12 bases. This CDR3 region has 17 residues. The germline V gene has CDR1 SGHRS and CDR2 YFSETQ. V dropped 4 bases and J dropped 7; count of bases not matched to a gene: 12. The CDR3: CASSPDPSLAGGNEQFF. The CDR3 coding sequence is TGCGCCAGCAGCCCTGACCCCTCACTAGCGGGAGGTAATGAGCAGTTCTTC.

CDR3 bases: TGCGCCAGCAGCTTTCGGGGACAGGGGGATGAAGCTTTCTTT. This codes for CASSFRGQGDEAFF. V gene TRBV5-1 combines with J gene TRBJ1-1, with 11 bases lining up with TRBD1. CDR1 and CDR2 (germline): SGHRS, YFSETQ. The CDR3 spans 14 residues. The V segment lost 2 bases and the J segment 7 bases; nucleotides outside the gene matches: 4.

This chain links TRBV19 with TRBJ1-1; 9 nucleotides line up with TRBD1. CDR1 and CDR2 from the germline V gene are LNHDA and SQIVND (reference sequence). The ends lost 5 bases at V and 5 bases at J; junction bases unmatched: 6. The CDR3 covers 14 residues. The CDR3 here is CASSPNRGQTEAFF. CDR3 DNA sequence: TGTGCCAGTAGTCCCAACAGGGGGCAGACTGAAGCTTTCTTT.

CDR3 nucleotides: TGTGCCAGCAGCTTGGGGCAGGGGGCGGATGAGCAGTTCTTC. It specifies CASSLGQGADEQFF. V and J are TRBV5-5 and TRBJ2-1, with 8 bases fitting TRBD1. This CDR3 has 14 residues. Unmatched junction bases numbered 4, after V lost 0 bases and J lost 8 bases. Per germline, CDR1 SGHKS and CDR2 YYEKEE (reference sequence). Drawing the rest from reference TRBV5-5 and TRBJ2-1, the complete variable domain is DAGVTQSPTHLIKTRGQQVTLRCSPISGHKSVSWYQQVLGQGPQFIFQYYEKEERGRGNFPDRFSARQFPNYSSELNVNALLLGDSALYLCASSLGQGADEQFFGPGTRLTVL.

This chain links TRBV11-2 with TRBJ2-2; 15 positions agree with TRBD2. V lost 3 bases and J lost 5; bases outside the gene matches: 4. The CDR3 consists of 17 residues. CDR1 is SGHAT, CDR2 FQNNGV, per germline. The DNA of the CDR3 is TGTGCCAGCAGCTTGGGACTAGCGGGAGGACGTACCGGGGAGCTGTTTTTT. Its translation: CASSLGLAGGRTGELFF. Variable domain in full (rest from reference TRBV11-2 and TRBJ2-2): EAGVAQSPRYKIIEKRQSVAFWCNPISGHATLYWYQQILGQGPKLLIQFQNNGVVDDSQLPKDRFSAERLKGVDSTLKIQPAKLEDSAVYLCASSLGLAGGRTGELFFGEGSRLTVL.

The V call is TRBV2, the J call TRBJ1-5, with D uncertain. The CDR3 has 13 residues. CDR1 SNHLY and CDR2 FYNNEI come from the germline V gene. V lost 4 bases and J 1 base, leaving 5 bases between the germline ends. The CDR3 here is CASSAESNQPQHF. The CDR3 coding sequence is TGTGCCAGCAGTGCGGAGAGCAATCAGCCCCAGCATTTT.

This chain joins TRBV28 and TRBJ2-5, with D unclear. Germline V gene sequence: CDR1 MDHEN, CDR2 SYDVKM. CDR3 length: 12 residues. Trimming pared 3 bases from V and 2 bases from J, leaving 4 bases between. The CDR3, as DNA: TGTGCCAGCAGTTTTCAACAAGAGACCCAGTACTTC. Amino acid sequence: CASSFQQETQYF.

The chain uses TRBV7-9 and TRBJ2-1; 7 bases agree with TRBD2. Germline trimming cut 0 bases from V and 4 bases from J; bases unmatched to any gene: 9. CDR3 length equals 17 residues. The germline gives CDR1 SEHNR, CDR2 FQNEAQ (reference sequence). This CDR3 reads CASSLATGGSGYNEQFF. The CDR3 DNA reads TGTGCCAGCAGCTTAGCGACGGGAGGTTCAGGGTACAATGAGCAGTTCTTC. The full variable domain, rest sourced from reference TRBV7-9 and TRBJ2-1, is DTGVSQNPRHKITKRGQNVTFRCDPISEHNRLYWYRQTLGQGPEFLTYFQNEAQLEKSRLLSDRFSAERPKGSFSTLEIQRTEQGDSAMYLCASSLATGGSGYNEQFFGPGTRLTVL.

This chain joins TRBV10-3 and TRBJ2-5; 14 nucleotides match TRBD2. The junction had 3 bases not matched to a gene; V was cut back by 4 bases and J by 5 bases. The CDR3 covers 15 residues. Germline V CDR1 and CDR2: ENHRY, SYGVKD. For the CDR3, the DNA is TGTGCCATCAGTGGGGGACTAGCGGGAGCGGAGACCCAGTACTTC. Its translation: CAISGGLAGAETQYF.

The chain uses TRBV7-8 and TRBJ2-7; 8 bases map to TRBD2. Germline assignment: CDR1 SGHVS and CDR2 FQNEAQ. This CDR3 spans 20 amino acids. The ends lost 5 bases at V and 1 base at J; junction bases unmatched: 22. CDR3 nucleotides: TGTGCCAGCAGCAAAGGTATCGCTAGCGGGTCAGCCGGGATATCCTACGAGCAGTACTTC. Translated, it gives CASSKGIASGSAGISYEQYF.

This chain uses TRBV5-6 with TRBJ1-2; a weak D match, TRBD1 (5 bases). V shed 1 base and J shed 7 bases, with 14 bases lying between them. In germline, CDR1 is SGHDT, CDR2 YYEEEE. This CDR3 region has 14 residues. CDR3 amino acids: CASSLRQGGSGYTF. CDR3 DNA sequence: TGTGCCAGCAGCTTGAGGCAGGGAGGGAGTGGCTACACCTTC. Variable domain in full (rest from reference TRBV5-6 and TRBJ1-2): DAGVTQSPTHLIKTRGQQVTLRCSPKSGHDTVSWYQQALGQGPQFIFQYYEEEERQRGNFPDRFSGHQFPNYSSELNVNALLLGDSALYLCASSLRQGGSGYTFGSGTRLTVV.

The rearrangement uses TRBV24-1 and TRBJ1-1; D call uncertain. Germline V lookup: CDR1 KGHDR, CDR2 SFDVKD. Trimming removed 5 bases from V and 3 bases from J, with 9 bases in between. The CDR3 is 13 amino acids. CDR3 region: CATSGPEDTEAFF. The CDR3 DNA sequence: TGTGCCACCAGTGGTCCAGAGGACACTGAAGCTTTCTTT.

J is TRBJ1-1 and V is TRBV6-2 or TRBV6-3, with no clear D. The germline CDR1 and CDR2 sequences are MNHEY and SVGEGT. This CDR3 contains 14 residues. The ends were cut back, 2 bases at V and 0 bases at J, with 7 bases in the middle. The CDR3 DNA follows: TGTGCCAGCAGTTACCTGGCACTGAACACTGAAGCTTTCTTT. It encodes CASSYLALNTEAFF.

This clone has a handful of counts. The V gene is TRBV28, the J gene TRBJ1-1, with unresolved D. The CDR3 contains 19 residues. Germline values: CDR1 MDHEN, CDR2 SYDVKM. V shed 6 bases and J shed 1 base, with 27 bases lying between them. The CDR3 region is CASSPPEVRSTVKNTEAFF. The CDR3 bases are TGTGCCAGCAGCCCGCCGGAGGTGAGGTCGACGGTCAAGAACACTGAAGCTTTCTTT.

The chain employs TRBV2 and TRBJ1-4; D unclear. With 0 bases removed from V and 6 bases from J, the gap between germline ends came to 8 bases. The CDR3 spans 14 residues. CDR1 and CDR2 from the germline V gene are SNHLY and FYNNEI. DNA of the CDR3: TGTGCCAGCAGTGAAGCTGATACTTATGAAAAACTGTTTTTT. Translating it yields CASSEADTYEKLFF.

Only one count was recorded for this clone. The chain has TRBV11-2 and TRBJ2-6; D remains ambiguous. Trimming pared 1 base from V and 0 bases from J, leaving 10 bases between. CDR3 length: 17 residues. Germline V gene sequence: CDR1 SGHAT, CDR2 FQNNGV. The CDR3 DNA reads TGTGCCAGCAGCTTAGGTGTAGATCCCTCTGGGGCCAACGTCCTGACTTTC. This gives the protein CASSLGVDPSGANVLTF.

V gene TRBV11-2 combines with J gene TRBJ2-5; 7 bases map to TRBD2. The V segment lost 3 bases and the J segment 5 bases; nucleotides outside the gene matches: 6. The CDR3 length is 14 residues. Germline V gives CDR1 SGHAT, CDR2 FQNNGV. The CDR3 region has the DNA TGTGCCAGCAGCTTCTCGGGAGCGGGGGAGACCCAGTACTTC. Its translation: CASSFSGAGETQYF.

V is TRBV9 and J is TRBJ2-5; TRBD1 aligns across 9 bases. J lost 4 bases, V lost 4 bases, and 11 bases had no gene match. Per the germline V gene, CDR1 is SGDLS and CDR2 is YYNGEE. There are 16 residues in the CDR3. The CDR3: CASSPNPTGGGETQYF. Here the CDR3 DNA reads TGTGCCAGCAGCCCCAACCCCACAGGGGGCGGAGAGACCCAGTACTTC.